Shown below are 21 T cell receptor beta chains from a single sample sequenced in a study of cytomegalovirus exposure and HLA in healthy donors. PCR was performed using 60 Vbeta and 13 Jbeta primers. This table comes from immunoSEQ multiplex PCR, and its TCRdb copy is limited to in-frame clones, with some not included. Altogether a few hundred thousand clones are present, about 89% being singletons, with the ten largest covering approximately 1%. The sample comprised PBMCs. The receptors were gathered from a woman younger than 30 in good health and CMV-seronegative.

The DNA for the CDR3 is TGTGCCATCAGTGAATTTGAGGGAGGGGGCAATGAGCAGTTCTTC. Its translation is CAISEFEGGGNEQFF. The gene calls are TRBV10-3 and TRBJ2-1; D might be TRBD2 (7 bases). V lost 3 bases and J lost 6, with 15 bases in between. The length of the CDR3 is 15 residues. Germline V CDR1 and CDR2: ENHRY, SYGVKD.

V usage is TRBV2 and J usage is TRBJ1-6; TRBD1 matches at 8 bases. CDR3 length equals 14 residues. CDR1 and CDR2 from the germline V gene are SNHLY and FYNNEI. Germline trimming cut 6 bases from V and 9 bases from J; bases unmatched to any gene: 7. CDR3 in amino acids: CASREQGVGSPLHF. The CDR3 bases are TGTGCCAGCAGGGAACAGGGGGTGGGTTCACCCCTCCACTTT.

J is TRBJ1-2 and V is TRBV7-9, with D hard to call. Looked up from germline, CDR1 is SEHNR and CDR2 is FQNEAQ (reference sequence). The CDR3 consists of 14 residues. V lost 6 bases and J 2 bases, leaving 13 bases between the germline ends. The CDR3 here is CASSPRRSNYGYTF. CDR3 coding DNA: TGTGCCAGCAGTCCTAGGAGATCGAACTATGGCTACACCTTC.

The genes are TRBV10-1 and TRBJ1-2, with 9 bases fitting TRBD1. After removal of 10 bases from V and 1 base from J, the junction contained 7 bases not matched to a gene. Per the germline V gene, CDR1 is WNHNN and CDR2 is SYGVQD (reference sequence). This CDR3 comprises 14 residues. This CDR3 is CATSRTGVNYGYTF. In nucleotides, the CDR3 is TGCGCCACCTCCAGGACAGGGGTTAACTATGGCTACACCTTC.

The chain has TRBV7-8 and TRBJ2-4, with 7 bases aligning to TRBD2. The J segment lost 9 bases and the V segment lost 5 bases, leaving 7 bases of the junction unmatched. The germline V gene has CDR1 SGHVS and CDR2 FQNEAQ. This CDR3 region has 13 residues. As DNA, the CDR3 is TGTGCCAGCAGCCCCGAAGGGAGGGCCATTCAGTACTTC. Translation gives CASSPEGRAIQYF.

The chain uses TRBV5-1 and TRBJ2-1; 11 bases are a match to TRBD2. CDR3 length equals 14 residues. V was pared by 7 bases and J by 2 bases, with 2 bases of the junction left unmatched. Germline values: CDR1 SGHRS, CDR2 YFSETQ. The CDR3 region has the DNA TGCGCCAGCGGGGGACTAGCGGCCTACAATGAGCAGTTCTTC. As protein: CASGGLAAYNEQFF. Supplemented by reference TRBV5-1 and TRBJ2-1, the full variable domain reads KAGVTQTPRYLIKTRGQQVTLSCSPISGHRSVSWYQQTPGQGLQFLFEYFSETQRNKGNFPGRFSGRQFSNSRSEMNVSTLELGDSALYLCASGGLAAYNEQFFGPGTRLTVL.

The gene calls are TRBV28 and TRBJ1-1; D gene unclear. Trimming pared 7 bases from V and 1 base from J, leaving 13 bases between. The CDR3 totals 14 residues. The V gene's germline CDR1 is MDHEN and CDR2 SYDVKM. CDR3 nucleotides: TGTGCCAGCACTGTACGGGGTGGGAACACTGAAGCTTTCTTT. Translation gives CASTVRGGNTEAFF.

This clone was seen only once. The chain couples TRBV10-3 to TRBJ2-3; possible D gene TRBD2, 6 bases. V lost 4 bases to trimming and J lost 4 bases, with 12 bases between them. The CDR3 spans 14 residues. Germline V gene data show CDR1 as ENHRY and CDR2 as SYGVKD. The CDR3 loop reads CAISGRGAPDTQYF. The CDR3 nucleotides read TGTGCCATCAGTGGGCGGGGAGCGCCAGATACGCAGTATTTT.

The DNA for the CDR3 is TGTGCCACCAGCAGAGGGCCCCAAGAGACCCAGTACTTC. Protein sequence: CATSRGPQETQYF. V and J are TRBV15 and TRBJ2-5; D uncertain. The CDR3 sequence is 13 residues long. Germline assignment: CDR1 LNHNV and CDR2 YYDKDF (reference sequence). The V end was cut by 1 base, the J end by 1 base, with 4 bases between.

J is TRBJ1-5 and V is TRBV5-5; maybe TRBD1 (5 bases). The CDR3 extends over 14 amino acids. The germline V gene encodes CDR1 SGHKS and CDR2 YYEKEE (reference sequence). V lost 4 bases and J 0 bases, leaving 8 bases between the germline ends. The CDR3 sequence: CASSGGGSNQPQHF. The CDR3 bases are TGTGCCAGCAGCGGGGGAGGTAGCAATCAGCCCCAGCATTTT. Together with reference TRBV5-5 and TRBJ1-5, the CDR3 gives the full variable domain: DAGVTQSPTHLIKTRGQQVTLRCSPISGHKSVSWYQQVLGQGPQFIFQYYEKEERGRGNFPDRFSARQFPNYSSELNVNALLLGDSALYLCASSGGGSNQPQHFGDGTRLSIL.

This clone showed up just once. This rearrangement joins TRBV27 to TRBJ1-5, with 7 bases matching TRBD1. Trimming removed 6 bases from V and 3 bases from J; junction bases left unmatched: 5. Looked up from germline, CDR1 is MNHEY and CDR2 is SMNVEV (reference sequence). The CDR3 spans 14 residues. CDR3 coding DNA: TGTGCCAGCAGGAGAACAGGGGACAATCAGCCCCAGCATTTT. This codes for CASRRTGDNQPQHF.

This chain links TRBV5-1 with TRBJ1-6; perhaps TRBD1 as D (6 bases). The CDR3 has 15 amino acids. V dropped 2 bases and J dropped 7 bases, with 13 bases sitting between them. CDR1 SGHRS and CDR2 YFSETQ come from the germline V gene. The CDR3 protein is CASSFRQADNSPLHF. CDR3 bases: TGCGCCAGCAGCTTCAGACAGGCGGACAATTCACCCCTCCACTTT.

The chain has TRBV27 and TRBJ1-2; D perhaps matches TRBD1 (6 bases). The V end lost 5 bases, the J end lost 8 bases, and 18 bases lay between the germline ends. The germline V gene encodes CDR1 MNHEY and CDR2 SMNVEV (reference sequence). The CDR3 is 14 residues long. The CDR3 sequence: CASSPTSAGVGYTF. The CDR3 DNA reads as TGTGCCAGCAGTCCTACCTCCGCAGGGGTAGGCTACACCTTC.

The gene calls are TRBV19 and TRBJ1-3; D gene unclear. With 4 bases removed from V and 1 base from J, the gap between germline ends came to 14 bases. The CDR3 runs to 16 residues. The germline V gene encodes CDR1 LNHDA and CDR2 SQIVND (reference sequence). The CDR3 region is CASSTPTRTSGNTIYF. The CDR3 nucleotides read TGTGCCAGTAGTACCCCAACAAGGACTTCTGGAAACACCATATATTTT.

The CDR3 loop reads CASRDPLRQTKGDGYTF. In nucleotides, the CDR3 is TGTGCCAGTAGAGACCCACTCCGACAGACGAAAGGGGATGGCTACACCTTC. This chain uses TRBV19 with TRBJ1-2; D is perhaps TRBD1 (5 bases). CDR3 size: 17 residues. The germline gives CDR1 LNHDA, CDR2 SQIVND (reference sequence). V was pared by 6 bases and J by 6 bases, with 26 bases between.

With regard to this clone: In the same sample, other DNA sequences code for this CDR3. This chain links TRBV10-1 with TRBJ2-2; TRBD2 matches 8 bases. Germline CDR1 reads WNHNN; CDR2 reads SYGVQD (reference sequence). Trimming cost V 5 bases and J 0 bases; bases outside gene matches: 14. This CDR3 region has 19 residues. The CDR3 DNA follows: TGCGCCAGCAGTCAAGCGGGAGATTTCCCTGGTTCGAACACCGGGGAGCTGTTTTTT. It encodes CASSQAGDFPGSNTGELFF.

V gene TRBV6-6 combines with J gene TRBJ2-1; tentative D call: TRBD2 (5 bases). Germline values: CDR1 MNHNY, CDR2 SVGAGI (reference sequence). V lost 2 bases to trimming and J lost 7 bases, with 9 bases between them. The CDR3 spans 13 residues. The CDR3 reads CASSYSGQNEQFF. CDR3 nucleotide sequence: TGTGCCAGCAGTTACAGCGGCCAGAATGAGCAGTTCTTC.

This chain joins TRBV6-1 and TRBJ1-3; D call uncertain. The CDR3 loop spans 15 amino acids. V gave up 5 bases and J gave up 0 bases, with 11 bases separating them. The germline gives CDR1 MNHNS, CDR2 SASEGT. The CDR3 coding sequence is TGTGCCAGCAGTACCCCAGGCAGCTCTGGAAACACCATATATTTT. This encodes CASSTPGSSGNTIYF.

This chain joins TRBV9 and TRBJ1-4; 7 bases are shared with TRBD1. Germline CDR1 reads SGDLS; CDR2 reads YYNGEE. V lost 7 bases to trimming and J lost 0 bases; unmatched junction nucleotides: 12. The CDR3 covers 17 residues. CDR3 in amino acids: CASGRQGDPATNEKLFF. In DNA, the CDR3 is TGTGCCAGCGGTCGACAGGGCGATCCTGCAACTAATGAAAAACTGTTTTTT.

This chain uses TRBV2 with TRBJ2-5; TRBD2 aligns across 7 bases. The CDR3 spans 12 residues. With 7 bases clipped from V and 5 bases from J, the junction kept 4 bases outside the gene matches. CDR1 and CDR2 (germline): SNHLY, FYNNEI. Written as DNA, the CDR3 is TGTGCCAGCACCCCGGGGGGTGAGACCCAGTACTTC. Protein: CASTPGGETQYF.

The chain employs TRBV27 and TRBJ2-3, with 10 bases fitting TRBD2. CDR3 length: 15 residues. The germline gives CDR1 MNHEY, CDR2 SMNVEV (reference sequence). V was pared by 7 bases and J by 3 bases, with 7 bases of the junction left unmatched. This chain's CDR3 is CASTFSSGGTDTQYF. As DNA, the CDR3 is TGTGCCAGCACCTTCTCTAGCGGGGGAACAGATACGCAGTATTTT.